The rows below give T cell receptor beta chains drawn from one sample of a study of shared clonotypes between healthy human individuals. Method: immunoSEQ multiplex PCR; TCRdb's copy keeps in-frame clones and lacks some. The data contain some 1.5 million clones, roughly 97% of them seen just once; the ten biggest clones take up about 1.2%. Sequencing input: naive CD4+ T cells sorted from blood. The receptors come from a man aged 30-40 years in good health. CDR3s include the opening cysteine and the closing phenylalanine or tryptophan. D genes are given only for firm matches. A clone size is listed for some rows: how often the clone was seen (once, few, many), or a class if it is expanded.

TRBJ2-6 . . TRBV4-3 CASSRLGASGANVLTF TGCGCCAGCAGCCGACTAGGGGCCTCTGGGGCCAACGTCCTGACTTTC
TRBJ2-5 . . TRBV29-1 CSVEKGHQETQYF TGCAGCGTTGAAAAGGGCCACCAAGAGACCCAGTACTTC
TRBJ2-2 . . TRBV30 CAWKGGFTGELFF TGTGCCTGGAAGGGCGGGTTCACCGGGGAGCTGTTTTTT
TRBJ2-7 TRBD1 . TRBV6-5 CASRRTGFKQYF TGTGCCAGCAGGCGGACAGGGTTCAAGCAGTACTTC
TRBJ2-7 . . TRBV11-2 CASSQKLNAYEQYF TGTGCCAGCAGTCAAAAACTTAACGCCTACGAGCAGTACTTC
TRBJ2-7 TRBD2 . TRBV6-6 CASSYQRGTYEQYF TGTGCCAGCAGTTACCAGCGGGGGACCTACGAGCAGTACTTC
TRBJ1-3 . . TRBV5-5 CASSPRTAGNTIYF TGTGCCAGCAGCCCGCGGACAGCCGGAAACACCATATATTTT
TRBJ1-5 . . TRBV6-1 CASSEQRGRSNQPQHF TGTGCCAGCAGTGAACAGCGGGGACGTAGCAATCAGCCCCAGCATTTT
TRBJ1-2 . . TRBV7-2 CASSPAGGLEYGYTF TGTGCCAGCAGCCCCGCGGGGGGTTTAGAGTATGGCTACACCTTC
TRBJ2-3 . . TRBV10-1 CASSETSTDTQYF TGCGCCAGCAGTGAAACATCCACAGATACGCAGTATTTT
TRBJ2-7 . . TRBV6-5 CASSYFRGGSEQYF TGTGCCAGCAGTTACTTCAGGGGGGGATCCGAGCAGTACTTC
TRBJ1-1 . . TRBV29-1 CSVAIGGGGSEAFF TGCAGCGTGGCGATCGGGGGCGGGGGTTCTGAAGCTTTCTTT
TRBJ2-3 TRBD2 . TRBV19 CASSRTSADTQYF TGTGCCAGTAGTAGAACTAGCGCGGATACGCAGTATTTT
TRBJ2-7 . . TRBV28 CASSFPSVPYEQYF TGTGCCAGCAGTTTCCCGAGCGTCCCCTACGAGCAGTACTTC
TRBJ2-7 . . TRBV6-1 CASTGGQSYEQYF TGTGCCAGCACCGGGGGCCAGTCCTACGAGCAGTACTTC
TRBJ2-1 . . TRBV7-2 CASSQSIAYSSYNEQFF TGTGCCAGCAGCCAATCAATAGCGTATTCCTCCTACAATGAGCAGTTCTTC
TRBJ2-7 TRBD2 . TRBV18 CASSPRGYEQYF TGTGCCAGCTCACCGCGGGGGTACGAGCAGTACTTC
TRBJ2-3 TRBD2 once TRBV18 CASSQNGGGTDTQYF TGTGCCAGCTCACAGAACGGGGGGGGCACAGATACGCAGTATTTT
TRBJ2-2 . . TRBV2 CASRVGAGELFF TGTGCCAGTAGGGTAGGGGCCGGGGAGCTGTTTTTT
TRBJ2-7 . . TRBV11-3 CASSRSTGYEQYF TGTGCCAGCAGCCGTTCCACGGGATACGAGCAGTACTTC
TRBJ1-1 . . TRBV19 CATRRIFEAFF TGTGCCACCCGCCGGATATTCGAAGCTTTCTTT
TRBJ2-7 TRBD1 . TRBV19 CASRTIGGTGDTEQYF TGTGCCAGTAGGACAATAGGTGGGACAGGGGATACCGAGCAGTACTTC
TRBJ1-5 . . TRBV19 CASSIVLGHGDNQPQHF TGTGCCAGTAGTATAGTTCTGGGACACGGCGACAATCAGCCCCAGCATTTT
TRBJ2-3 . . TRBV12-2 CASRLGAFPIQADTQYF TGTGCAAGTCGCTTAGGGGCCTTCCCGATACAGGCAGATACGCAGTATTTT
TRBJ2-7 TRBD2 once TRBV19 CASSIFAGGPGEQYF TGTGCCAGTAGTATATTTGCGGGAGGGCCAGGCGAGCAGTACTTC
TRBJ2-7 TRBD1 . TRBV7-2 CASSFQGQDDEQYF TGTGCCAGCAGCTTCCAAGGACAGGACGACGAGCAGTACTTC
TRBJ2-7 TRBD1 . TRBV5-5 CASSLATGDYEQYF TGTGCCAGCAGCTTGGCCACAGGGGACTACGAGCAGTACTTC
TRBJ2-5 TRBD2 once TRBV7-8 CASSLGSVAGGPGETQYF TGTGCCAGCAGCTTAGGGTCGGTAGCGGGAGGGCCTGGGGAGACCCAGTACTTC
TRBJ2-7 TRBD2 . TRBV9 CASSVGGLDPEQYF TGTGCCAGCAGCGTAGGGGGACTAGATCCCGAGCAGTACTTC